This record concerns one T cell receptor beta chain sequence. This specimen comes from a study of cytomegalovirus exposure and HLA in healthy donors. The junction had 4 bases not matched to a gene; V was cut back by 2 bases and J by 5 bases. This CDR3 comprises 15 residues. Germline CDR1 reads MDHEN; CDR2 reads SYDVKM. The PCR employed 60 Vbeta primers together with 13 Jbeta primers. Some clones are missing from TCRdb's copy, which holds only in-frame ones; the method was immunoSEQ multiplex PCR. The table includes some 77,000 clones, approximately 79% detected once. The sample was PBMCs. V is TRBV28 and J is TRBJ1-4; 8 nucleotides align to TRBD1. This receptor was taken from a man aged 25 to 40 in good health and CMV-seronegative. Here the CDR3 reads CASSLLGQENEKLFF. For the CDR3, the DNA is TGTGCCAGCAGTTTACTGGGACAGGAGAATGAAAAACTGTTTTTT.